This TCR beta chain was captured in a study of blood T cells in healthy people across ages. Findings of the study overall: Unknown CMV status may confound age-related changes in expanded clones. Older individuals had lower TCR beta diversity per million T cells (the decline was roughly linear). Without sorted subsets, naive and antigen-experienced compartments could not be conclusively compared.

This clonotype was seen a few times. Its specificity is not known. CDR1 and CDR2 from the germline V gene are MDHEN and SYDVKM. The CDR3 is 11 residues long. Primed by a sample-barcoded 5' primer and a J-beta primer mix, a second PCR proceeded for about 6 to 12 cycles. Each CDR3 protein gets one entry after TCRdb re-called the 5' RACE reads with MiXCR. Of 580,000 or so distinct CDR3 sequences in the sample, 40% to 50% were seen once. The chain employs TRBV28 and TRBJ2-1; D gene unclear. The origin of this receptor is a man aged 80 or over in good health. The sample consisted of blood. The CDR3 reads CATWWYNEQFF. In nucleotides, the CDR3 is TGTGCTACCTGGTGGTACAATGAGCAGTTCTTC.